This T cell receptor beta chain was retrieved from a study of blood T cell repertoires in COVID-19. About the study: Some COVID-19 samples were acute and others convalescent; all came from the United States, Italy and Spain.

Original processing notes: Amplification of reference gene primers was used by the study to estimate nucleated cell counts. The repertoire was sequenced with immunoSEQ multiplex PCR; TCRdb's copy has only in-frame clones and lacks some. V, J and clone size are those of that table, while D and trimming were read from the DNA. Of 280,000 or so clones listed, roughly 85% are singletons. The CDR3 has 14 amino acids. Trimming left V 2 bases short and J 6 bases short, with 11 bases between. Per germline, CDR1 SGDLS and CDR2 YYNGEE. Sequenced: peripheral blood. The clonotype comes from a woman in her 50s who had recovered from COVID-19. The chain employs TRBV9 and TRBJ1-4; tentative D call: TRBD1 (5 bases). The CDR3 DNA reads TGTGCCAGCAGCGTTGGGGTAGGGGATGAAAAACTGTTTTTT. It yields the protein CASSVGVGDEKLFF.